This TCR beta chain was recovered during a study of blood T cell repertoires in COVID-19. Study summary: Both acute and convalescent COVID-19 samples were obtained from the United States, Italy and Spain. PBMCs, B-cell-depleted T cells, or T cells provided the cDNA or gDNA that made up the material.

Trimming at V came to 0 bases and at J to 6 bases, leaving 10 bases not matched to a gene. Germline-derived CDR1 and CDR2 are LGHDT and YNNKEL (reference sequence). The CDR3 is made up of 16 amino acids. Original data processing: Reference gene primers were amplified, and this amplification served to estimate nucleated cell counts. Produced via immunoSEQ multiplex PCR; TCRdb's table is partial and in-frame only. V, J and clone size reflect that table, while D and trimming were determined from the DNA. The table shows some 190,000 clones, with around 90% occurring only once. V usage is TRBV3-1 (or the pseudogene TRBV3-2) and J usage is TRBJ1-2, with 7 bases identical to TRBD1. Sequenced material: peripheral blood. This clonotype originated in a man aged 18 to 30 with active or convalescent COVID-19. The CDR3 nucleotides read TGTGCCAGCAGCCAAGAAGTTTCGACAGGGCTTAATGGCTACACCTTC. Translation gives CASSQEVSTGLNGYTF.